This T cell receptor beta chain comes out of a study of molecular identifiers for immune sequencing clone quantification (dated by TCRdb to about 2018). Regarding the complete study: For a replicate experiment, RNA from approximately 20,000 or 100,000 naive CD8 T cells was divided into five aliquots, and four of the five aliquots were sequenced. This methods study benchmarked molecular-identifier clustering-based TCR repertoire sequencing (MIDCIRS) and TCR RNA copy counting, using CD8 T cells to do so.

Library generation was performed with PCR. Instrument on record: Illumina HiSeq 4000. Bulk TCR libraries were prepared as previously described, using TCR primers listed in Table S5. Total RNA was purified with the Qiagen AllPrep DNA/RNA kit. Reads from multiple sequencing runs of the same library were pooled before analysis. The authors' pipeline ran thus. Reads were retained only if their TCR constant sequence matched exactly, and those retained reads were trimmed to 150 nt and grouped according to their 12-nt molecular barcodes. Reads in each barcode group were sub-clustered using a 15% Levenshtein threshold, and a quality-weighted consensus sequence was built for each RNA molecule. Non-functional sequences were discarded, and so were lower-count sequences lying one edit away from another sequence. Based on a fit of two negative binomial distributions, barcode sub-clusters having less than 20% of the maximum read count were discarded. In TCRdb, the public reads were trimmed at Q25 with fastp and aligned with MiXCR, with productive beta chains retained. Entries are consolidated by CDR3 protein sequence, retaining the most common genes and DNA. The V and J calls follow TCRdb's processing rather than the paper's. A total of around 40,000 distinct CDR3 sequences appear in this sample, about 19% of them only once. The ten biggest clones cover more than 0.9% of the sample.

The paper's findings and limits, for the study overall: In CMV-specific effector cells, over 98% of molecules were held by clones above 20 RNA copies, whereas under 1% of molecules were held by such clones in naive cells. Modeling indicated about three TCR RNA copies recovered per cell, compared with 7.5 to 10 by digital PCR, which implies a capture efficiency of approximately 31%. The naive libraries included spiked-in Jurkat TCR RNA (fewer than 11 copies' worth), and this Jurkat TCR RNA is not part of the donor repertoire. When barcode sub-clustering was not used, chimeric consensus sequences inflated TCR diversity, with chimeras reaching as high as 47%. Even against a background of about a million naive CD8 T cells, spiked-in Jurkat TCR RNA amounting to a single cell's worth was reported to be detectable. Identical TCR molecules sharing a barcode could cause highly expanded clone sizes to be underestimated.

Naive CD8 T cell libraries were made from approximately 20,000 to 1,000,000 sorted cells using 10%, 30% or 50% of purified RNA. Naive CD8 T cells, defined as CD8+CD4-CCR7+CD45RA+, were FACS-sorted into RLT Plus buffer on a BD FACSAria II. Around 11 TCR copies' worth of Jurkat RNA were spiked into about 20,000-1,100,000 naive CD8 T cell samples to test detection sensitivity. Enrichment of CD8 T cells was done with RosetteSep CD8+ T Cell Enrichment Cocktail plus Ficoll-Paque, and ACK red cell lysis came afterward. This clonotype is identified as medium-sized (0.01 to 0.1%). The antigen this receptor binds is unknown. Base qualities were left out, and no much larger clone turns up one base away. The receptor was derived from a human donor in good health. Some libraries in this study had Jurkat cell RNA spiked in. Source material: naive CD8+ T cells from blood, with Jurkat cell RNA spiked in. Sample cell subset or site, as interpreted from the label and publication: FACS-sorted CD8+CD4-CCR7+CD45RA+ naive T cells.

The CDR3 protein sequence reads: CSVKGPGTYEQYF. The nucleotide sequence reads TGCAGCGTCAAGGGGCCCGGTACCTACGAGCAGTACTTC. The V and J genes are TRBV29-1 and TRBJ2-7; the D segment could be TRBD1, given 5 matching bases. The trim is 6 bases for V and 2 bases for J, with a gap of 14 bases between the germline ends. The cysteine opens and the phenylalanine closes a CDR3 of 13 amino acids. Only the CDR3 DNA stays, 39 bases, in frame from base 1. The germline V gene supplies CDR1 SQVTM and CDR2 ANQGSEA.